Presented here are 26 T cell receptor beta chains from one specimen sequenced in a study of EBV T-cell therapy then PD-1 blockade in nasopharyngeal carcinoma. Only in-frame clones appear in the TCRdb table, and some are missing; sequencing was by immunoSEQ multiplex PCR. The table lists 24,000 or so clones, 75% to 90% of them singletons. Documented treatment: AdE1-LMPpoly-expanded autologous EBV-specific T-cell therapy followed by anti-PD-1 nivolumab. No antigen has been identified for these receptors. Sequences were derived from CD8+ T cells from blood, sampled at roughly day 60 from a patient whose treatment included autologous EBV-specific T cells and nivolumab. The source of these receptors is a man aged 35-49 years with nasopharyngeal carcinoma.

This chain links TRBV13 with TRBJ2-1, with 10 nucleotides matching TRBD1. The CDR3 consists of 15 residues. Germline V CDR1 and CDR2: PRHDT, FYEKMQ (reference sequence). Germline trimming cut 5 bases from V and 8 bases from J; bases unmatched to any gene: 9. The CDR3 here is CASSQGQGPFDEQFF. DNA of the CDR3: TGTGCCAGCAGCCAGGGACAGGGGCCCTTCGATGAGCAGTTCTTC.

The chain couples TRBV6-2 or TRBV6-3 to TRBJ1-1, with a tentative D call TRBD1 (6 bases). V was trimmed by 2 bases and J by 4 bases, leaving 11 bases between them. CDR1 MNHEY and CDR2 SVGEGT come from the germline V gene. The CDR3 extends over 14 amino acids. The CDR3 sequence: CASSYVGARTEAFF. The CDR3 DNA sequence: TGTGCCAGCAGTTACGTGGGGGCCCGCACTGAAGCTTTCTTT.

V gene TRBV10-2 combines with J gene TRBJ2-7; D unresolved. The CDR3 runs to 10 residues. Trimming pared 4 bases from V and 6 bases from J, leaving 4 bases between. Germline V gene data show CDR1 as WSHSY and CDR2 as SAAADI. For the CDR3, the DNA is TGCGCCAGCAGTGGCAGCGAGCAGTACTTC. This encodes CASSGSEQYF.

The CDR3 sequence is CASSYAGAGEQYF. The CDR3 DNA follows: TGTGCCAGCAGCTATGCTGGGGCTGGGGAGCAGTACTTC. This chain joins TRBV7-9 and TRBJ2-7, with D possibly matching TRBD1 (5 bases). There are 13 residues in the CDR3. Germline V gene lookup returns CDR1 SEHNR and CDR2 FQNEAQ (reference sequence). Between the trimmed V and J ends, which lost 4 bases and 7 bases, there was a span of 14 bases.

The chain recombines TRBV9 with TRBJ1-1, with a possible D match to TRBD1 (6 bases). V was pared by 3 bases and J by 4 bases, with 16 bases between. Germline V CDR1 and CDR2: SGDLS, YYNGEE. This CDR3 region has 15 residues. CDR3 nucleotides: TGTGCCAGCAGCGACCCAGGGGTTTTGGGCACTGAAGCTTTCTTT. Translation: CASSDPGVLGTEAFF.

The CDR3 here is CASSYPPLAKNIQYF. CDR3 nucleotide sequence: TGTGCCAGCAGTTACCCTCCACTAGCCAAAAACATTCAGTACTTC. The genes are TRBV6-2 or TRBV6-3 and TRBJ2-4, with D uncertain. CDR1 is MNHEY and CDR2 is SVGEGT in the germline V gene. The CDR3 length is 15 residues. Trimming left V 2 bases short and J 0 bases short, with 8 bases between.

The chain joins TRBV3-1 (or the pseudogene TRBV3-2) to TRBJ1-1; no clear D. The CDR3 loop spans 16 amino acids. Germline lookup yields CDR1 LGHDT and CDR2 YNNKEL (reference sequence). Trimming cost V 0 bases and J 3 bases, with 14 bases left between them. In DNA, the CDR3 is TGTGCCAGCAGCCAAGATTTAGGAGTGCTGTACACTGAAGCTTTCTTT. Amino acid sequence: CASSQDLGVLYTEAFF.

The CDR3 DNA reads TGTGCCAGCAGTTACTCGCCCGGGACAGGGGGTTCACCCCTCCACTTT. Amino acids: CASSYSPGTGGSPLHF. The chain combines TRBV6-5 with TRBJ1-6; 11 nucleotides agree with TRBD1. The CDR3 length is 16 residues. Germline V gene lookup returns CDR1 MNHEY and CDR2 SVGAGI. V was clipped by 0 bases and J by 9 bases; unmatched bases: 4.

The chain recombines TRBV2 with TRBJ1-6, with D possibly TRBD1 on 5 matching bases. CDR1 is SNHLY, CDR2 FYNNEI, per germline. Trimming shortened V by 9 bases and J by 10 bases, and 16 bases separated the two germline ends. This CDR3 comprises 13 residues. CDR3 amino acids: CARRDPQGSPLHF. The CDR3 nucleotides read TGTGCCAGGCGGGACCCCCAGGGCTCACCCCTCCACTTT.

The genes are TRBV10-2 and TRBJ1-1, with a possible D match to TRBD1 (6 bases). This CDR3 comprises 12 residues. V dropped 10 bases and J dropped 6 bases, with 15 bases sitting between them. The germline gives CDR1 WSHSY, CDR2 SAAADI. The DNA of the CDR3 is TGCGCCACGGCCCCACAGGGTCCTGAAGCTTTCTTT. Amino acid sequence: CATAPQGPEAFF.

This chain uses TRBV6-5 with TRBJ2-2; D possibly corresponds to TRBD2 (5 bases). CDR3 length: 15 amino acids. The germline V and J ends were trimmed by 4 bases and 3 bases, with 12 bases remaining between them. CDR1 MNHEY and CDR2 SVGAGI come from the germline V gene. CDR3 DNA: TGTGCCAGCAGTTCTCCGGACTCCCACACCGGGGAGCTGTTTTTT. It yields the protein CASSSPDSHTGELFF.

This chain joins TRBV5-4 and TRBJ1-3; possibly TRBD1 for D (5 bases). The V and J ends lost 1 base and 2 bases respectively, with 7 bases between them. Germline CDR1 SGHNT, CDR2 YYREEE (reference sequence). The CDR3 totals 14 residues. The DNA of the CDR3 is TGTGCCAGCAGCTTGTCAGGGACTGGAAACACCATATATTTT. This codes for CASSLSGTGNTIYF.

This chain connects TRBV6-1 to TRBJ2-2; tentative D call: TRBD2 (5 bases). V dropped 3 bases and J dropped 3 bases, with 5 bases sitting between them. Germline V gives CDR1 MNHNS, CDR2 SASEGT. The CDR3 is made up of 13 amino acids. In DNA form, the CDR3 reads TGTGCCAGCAGTGAGAGGGACACCGGGGAGCTGTTTTTT. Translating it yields CASSERDTGELFF.

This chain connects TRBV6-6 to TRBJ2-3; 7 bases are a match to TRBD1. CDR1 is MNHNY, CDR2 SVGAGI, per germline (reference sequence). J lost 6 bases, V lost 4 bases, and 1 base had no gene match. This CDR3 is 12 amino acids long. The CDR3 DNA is TGTGCCAGCAGTTCACAGGGGGATACGCAGTATTTT. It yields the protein CASSSQGDTQYF.

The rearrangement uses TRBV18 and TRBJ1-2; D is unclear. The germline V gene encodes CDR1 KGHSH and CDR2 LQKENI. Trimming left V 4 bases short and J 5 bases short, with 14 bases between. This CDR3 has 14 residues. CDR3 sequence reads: CASSQVRPPYGYTF. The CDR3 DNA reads TGTGCCAGCTCACAGGTCCGACCGCCTTATGGCTACACCTTC. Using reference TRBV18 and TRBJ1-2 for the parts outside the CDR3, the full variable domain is NAGVMQNPRHLVRRRGQEARLRCSPMKGHSHVYWYRQLPEEGLKFMVYLQKENIIDESGMPKERFSAEFPKEGPSILRIQQVVRGDSAAYFCASSQVRPPYGYTFGSGTRLTVV.

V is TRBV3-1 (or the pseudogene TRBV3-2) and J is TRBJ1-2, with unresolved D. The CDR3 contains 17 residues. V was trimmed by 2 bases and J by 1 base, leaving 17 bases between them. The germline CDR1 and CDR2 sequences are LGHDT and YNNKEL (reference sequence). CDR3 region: CASSQPETGRINYGYTF. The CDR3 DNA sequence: TGTGCCAGCAGCCAACCTGAAACGGGGAGGATTAACTATGGCTACACCTTC.

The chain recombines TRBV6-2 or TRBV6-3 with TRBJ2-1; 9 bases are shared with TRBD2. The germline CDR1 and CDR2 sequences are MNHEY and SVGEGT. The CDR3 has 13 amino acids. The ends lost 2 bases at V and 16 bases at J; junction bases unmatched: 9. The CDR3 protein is CASSYGGLAQGFF. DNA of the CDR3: TGTGCCAGCAGTTACGGGGGACTAGCCCAGGGATTCTTC.

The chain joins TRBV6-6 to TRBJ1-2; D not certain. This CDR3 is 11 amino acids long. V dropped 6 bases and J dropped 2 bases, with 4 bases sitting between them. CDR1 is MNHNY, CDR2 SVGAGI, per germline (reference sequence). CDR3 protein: CASRENYGYTF. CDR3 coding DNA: TGTGCCAGCAGAGAGAACTATGGCTACACCTTC.

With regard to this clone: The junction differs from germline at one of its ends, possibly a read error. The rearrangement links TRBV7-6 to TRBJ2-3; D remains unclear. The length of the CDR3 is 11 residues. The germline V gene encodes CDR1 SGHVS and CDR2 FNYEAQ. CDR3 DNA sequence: TGTGCCAGCAGCCTATATAGGTTTTGGGGTTTT. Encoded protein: CASSLYRFWGF.

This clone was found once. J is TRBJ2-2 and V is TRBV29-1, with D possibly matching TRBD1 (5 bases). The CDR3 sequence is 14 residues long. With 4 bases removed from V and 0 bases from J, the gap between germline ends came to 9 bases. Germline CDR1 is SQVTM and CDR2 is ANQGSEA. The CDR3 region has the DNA TGCAGCGTTGTAGGGGCCTCGAACACCGGGGAGCTGTTTTTT. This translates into CSVVGASNTGELFF.

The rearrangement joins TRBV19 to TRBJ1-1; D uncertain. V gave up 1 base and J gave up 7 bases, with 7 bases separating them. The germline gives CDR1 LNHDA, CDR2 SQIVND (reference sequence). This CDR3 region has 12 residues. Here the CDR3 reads CASSIAGNEAFF. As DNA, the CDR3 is TGTGCCAGTAGTATAGCCGGTAATGAAGCTTTCTTT.

The CDR3 here is CASSPRGGDMNTEAFF. For the CDR3, the DNA is TGTGCCAGTAGTCCCCGTGGCGGGGATATGAACACTGAAGCTTTCTTT. The genes are TRBV19 and TRBJ1-1; no firm D call. CDR1 is LNHDA, CDR2 SQIVND, per germline (reference sequence). V lost 5 bases to trimming and J lost 0 bases, with 16 bases between them. The CDR3 spans 16 residues.

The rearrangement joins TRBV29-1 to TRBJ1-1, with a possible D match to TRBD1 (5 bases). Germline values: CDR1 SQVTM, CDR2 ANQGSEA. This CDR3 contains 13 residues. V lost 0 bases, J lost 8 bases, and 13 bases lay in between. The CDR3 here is CSVEDPTAPEAFF. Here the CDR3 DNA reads TGCAGCGTTGAAGATCCGACAGCCCCAGAAGCTTTCTTT.

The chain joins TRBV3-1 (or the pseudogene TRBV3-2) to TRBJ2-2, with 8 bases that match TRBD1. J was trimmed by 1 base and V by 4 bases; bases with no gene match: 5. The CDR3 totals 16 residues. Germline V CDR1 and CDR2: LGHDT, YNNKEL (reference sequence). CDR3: CASSLAGTGNTGELFF. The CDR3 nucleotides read TGTGCCAGCAGCCTCGCCGGGACAGGGAACACCGGGGAGCTGTTTTTT.

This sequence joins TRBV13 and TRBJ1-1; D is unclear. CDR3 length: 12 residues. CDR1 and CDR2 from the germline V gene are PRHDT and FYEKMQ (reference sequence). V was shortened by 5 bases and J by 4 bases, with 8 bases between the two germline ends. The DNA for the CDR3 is TGTGCCAGCAGCGCACCGGGCACTGAAGCTTTCTTT. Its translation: CASSAPGTEAFF.

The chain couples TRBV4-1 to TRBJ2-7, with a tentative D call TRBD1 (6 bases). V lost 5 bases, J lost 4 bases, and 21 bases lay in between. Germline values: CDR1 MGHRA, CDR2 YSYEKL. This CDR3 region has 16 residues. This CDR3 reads CASSSRPRDTSYEQYF. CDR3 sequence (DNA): TGCGCCAGCAGCTCGCGACCCCGGGACACCTCGTACGAGCAGTACTTC.